This TCR beta chain was obtained from a study of cytomegalovirus exposure and HLA in healthy donors. The PCR contained 60 Vbeta and 13 Jbeta primers. Method: immunoSEQ multiplex PCR; TCRdb's copy keeps in-frame clones and lacks some. The sample holds 220,000 or so clones, roughly 75% seen once. This CDR3 region has 16 residues. CDR1 is LNHDA and CDR2 is SQIVND in the germline V gene (reference sequence). Unmatched junction bases numbered 9, after V lost 7 bases and J lost 0 bases. Sequencing was performed on PBMCs. The chain couples TRBV19 to TRBJ1-5; TRBD1 agrees at 7 bases. This receptor was taken from a woman aged 25-40 years in good health and CMV-seronegative. The CDR3 loop reads CASMTGIWGSNQPQHF. CDR3 in DNA: TGTGCCAGTATGACAGGGATATGGGGTAGCAATCAGCCCCAGCATTTT.